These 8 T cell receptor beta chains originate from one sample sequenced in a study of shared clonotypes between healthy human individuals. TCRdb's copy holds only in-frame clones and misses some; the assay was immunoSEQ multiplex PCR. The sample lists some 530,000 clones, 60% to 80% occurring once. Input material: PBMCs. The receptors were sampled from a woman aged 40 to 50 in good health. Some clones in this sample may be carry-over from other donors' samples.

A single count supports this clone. This CDR3 is CATSSLLDRGNEKLFF. The CDR3 coding sequence is TGTGCCACCAGCAGTCTCCTGGACAGGGGTAATGAAAAACTGTTTTTT. The chain carries TRBV15 and TRBJ1-4, with 9 bases fitting TRBD1. The CDR3 has 16 residues. Germline lookup yields CDR1 LNHNV and CDR2 YYDKDF (reference sequence). Losses at the gene ends were 3 bases for V and 4 bases for J; bases not matched to a gene: 6. The entire variable domain, with the rest obtained from reference TRBV15 and TRBJ1-4, is as follows: DAMVIQNPRYQVTQFGKPVTLSCSQTLNHNVMYWYQQKSSQAPKLLFHYYDKDFNNEADTPDNFQSRRPNTSFCFLDIRSPGLGDTAMYLCATSSLLDRGNEKLFFGSGTQLSVL.

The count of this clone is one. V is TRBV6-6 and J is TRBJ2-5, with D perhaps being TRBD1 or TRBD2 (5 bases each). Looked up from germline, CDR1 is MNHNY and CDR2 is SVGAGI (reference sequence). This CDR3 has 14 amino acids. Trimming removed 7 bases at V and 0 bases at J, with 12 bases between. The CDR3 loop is CASIEGPYQETQYF. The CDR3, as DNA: TGTGCCAGCATCGAGGGACCCTACCAAGAGACCCAGTACTTC.

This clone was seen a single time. For the CDR3, the DNA is TGTGCCTGGACGACCAACACAGATACGCAGTATTTT. Encoded protein: CAWTTNTDTQYF. This chain connects TRBV30 to TRBJ2-3; D not certain. The V and J ends lost 4 bases and 2 bases respectively, with 7 bases between them. CDR3 size: 12 residues. The germline V gene has CDR1 GTSNPN and CDR2 SVGIG (reference sequence).

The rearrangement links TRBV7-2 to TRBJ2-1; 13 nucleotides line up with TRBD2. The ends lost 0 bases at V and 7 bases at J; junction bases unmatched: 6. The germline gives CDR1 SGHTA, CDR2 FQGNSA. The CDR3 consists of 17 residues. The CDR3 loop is CASSLAVGTSGTNEQFF. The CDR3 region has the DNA TGTGCCAGCAGCTTAGCGGTAGGGACTAGCGGGACGAATGAGCAGTTCTTC. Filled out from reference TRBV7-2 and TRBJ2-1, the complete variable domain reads GAGVSQSPSNKVTEKGKDVELRCDPISGHTALYWYRQSLGQGLEFLIYFQGNSAPDKSGLPSDRFSAERTGGSVSTLTIQRTQQEDSAVYLCASSLAVGTSGTNEQFFGPGTRLTVL.

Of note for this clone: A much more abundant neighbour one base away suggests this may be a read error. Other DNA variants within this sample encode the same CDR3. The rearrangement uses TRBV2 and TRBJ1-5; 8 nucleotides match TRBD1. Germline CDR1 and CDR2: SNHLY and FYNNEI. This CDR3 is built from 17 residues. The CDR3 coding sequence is TGTGCCAGTAGTGGACAGGGCGCGGGGTGGAGCAATCAGCCCCAGCATTTT. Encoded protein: CASSGQGAGWSNQPQHF.

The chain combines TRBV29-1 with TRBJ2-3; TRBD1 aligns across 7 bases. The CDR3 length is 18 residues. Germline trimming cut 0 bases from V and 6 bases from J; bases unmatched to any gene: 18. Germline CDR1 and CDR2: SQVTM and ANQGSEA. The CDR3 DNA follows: TGCAGCGTTGAAGATCTCCCGGGCACAGGGGCCTTTTGGGATACGCAGTATTTT. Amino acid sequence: CSVEDLPGTGAFWDTQYF.

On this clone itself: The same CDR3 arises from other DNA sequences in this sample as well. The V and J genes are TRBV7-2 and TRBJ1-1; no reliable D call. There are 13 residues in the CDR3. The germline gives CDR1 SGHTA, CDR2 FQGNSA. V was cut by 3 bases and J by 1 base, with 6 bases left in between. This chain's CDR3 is CASSFAGNTEAFF. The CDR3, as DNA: TGTGCCAGCAGCTTCGCAGGGAACACTGAAGCTTTCTTT.

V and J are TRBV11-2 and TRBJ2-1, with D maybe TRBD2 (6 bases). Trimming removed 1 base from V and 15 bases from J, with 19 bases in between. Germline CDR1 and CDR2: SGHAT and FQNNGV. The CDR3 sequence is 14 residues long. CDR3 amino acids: CASSLVGGGRRGFF. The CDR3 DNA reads TGTGCCAGCAGCTTAGTCGGCGGCGGCAGGAGGGGGTTCTTC.